This T cell receptor (beta chain) came from a study of shared T cell receptors in the human thymus (dated by TCRdb to about 2021). Study-level background: The study examined how self-reactive, shared T-cell receptor alpha chains are generated in the human thymus.

The germline V gene encodes CDR1 SGDLS and CDR2 YYNGEE. Its CDR3 holds 8 amino acids, cysteine through phenylalanine. Only CDR3 DNA remains: 24 bases, in frame from the first base. The V and J ends are trimmed by 5 bases and 16 bases, leaving 6 bases between them. The library relied on the immunoSEQ multiplex PCR assay. The table was pulled from immuneACCESS by TCRdb, which kept in-frame rearrangements only. Such tables lose some clones; where checked, under half of the loss comes from unresolved V genes, and the rest has no known cause. Here the sample has under 850,000 clones; over 75% occur a single time. The top ten clonotypes cover approximately 0.01% of the sample. Regarding this clone: There is no known antigen for this receptor. It has no much larger one-base neighbor in the sample; base qualities were not kept.

These same records also appear under a second study, on human thymus T cells. According to the second study: Donors were immunologically healthy infants undergoing open corrective cardiac surgery for congenital heart defects in Finland. Thymus tissue was collected as surgical resects that were removed during corrective cardiac surgery. Biased V and J gene segment usage appeared to be present in both thymic and peripheral blood repertoires. The related research found that thymic TCR repertoires overlapped highly between unrelated individuals. The study characterized TCR alpha and beta repertoires from fewer than ten infant thymus samples and a few related peripheral blood samples. The cohort included about 6 male and two female infants, with donor ages spanning 7 to 244 days. Thymocytes were freed from the tissue by mechanical means and kept at -70 degrees C as pellets of roughly 8.5-31 million cells. A QIAsymphony instrument was used to extract genomic DNA from frozen cell pellets. The immunoSEQ multiplex PCR assay was used to amplify the TCRB and TCRAD loci from a standardized quantity of quality-controlled genomic DNA. The amplicons spanned the V(D)J region and were long enough to cover the CDR3 and allow V and J genes to be identified. The amplicons were sequenced on an Illumina platform via the commercial immunoSEQ service. Corrections for primer bias and sequencing errors followed previously described methods, while TCRAD and TCRB definitions were based on the IMGT database. The repertoires were analysed using immunoSEQ Analyzer 3.0 and VDJTools for basic statistics, V/J segment usage, diversity estimates, rarefaction and pairwise overlap. Diversity was estimated with Chao1, ChaoE, Efron-Thisted, Shannon and inverse Simpson indices, and also on datasets down-sampled to the smallest sample. Repertoire overlap was determined by strict matching of CDR3 nucleotide sequence, V gene and J gene, and Jaccard-based multidimensional scaling clustering was applied. Thymus samples yielded on average approximately 840,000 unique TCRB clonotypes, compared with 65,000 to 100,000 from blood samples.

This clonotype was sampled from a boy younger than two with a congenital heart defect. Donor details come from another sample of the same person, matched by shared clones. The sequenced sample was thymocytes. The chain joins TRBV9 to TRBJ1-4; too little of a D gene remains to name it. The sequence in DNA is TGTGCCAGCAGTTCCCGGTTTTTT. It specifies CASSSRFF.